This T cell receptor beta chain emerged from a study of shared clonotypes between healthy human individuals (dated by TCRdb to between 2020 and 2021). Background on the whole study: The cohort included three men and a couple of women between 18 and 49 years of age. For each donor, CD4 naive and CD4 memory were each run on three plates, CD8 naive on two plates, and CD8 memory on one plate. To estimate repertoire size and how much clonotype sharing occurs between individuals, the study deeply sequenced the blood TCR repertoires of roughly 5 healthy adults. To increase sequencing depth and limit assay-specific biases, different laboratories used diverse techniques to prepare libraries and sequence TCR repertoires. Per donor, leukapheresis produced somewhere between about 0.94 and 10 billion PBMCs. Findings and caveats that apply to the study as a whole: Larger estimated clonotype richness was generally found for naive subsets than for memory subsets. About 5% of naive CD4, 3.5% of naive CD8, 2.3% of memory CD4, and over 0.35% of memory CD8 clonotypes were shared across a handful of donors. Rarefaction of sorted-subset datasets indicated incomplete sequencing despite the large sequencing depth. Compared with non-shared clonotypes, clonotypes shared by all four sorted-subset donors had higher generation probabilities. The small number of donors limited the genetic and exposure-history diversity represented. Only blood was sampled, and tissue TCR repertoires likely differ from those in blood. Pairwise subsampling indicated that sequencing depth was expected to affect the degree of clonotype sharing among donors.

For the CD8 naive samples, CD45RO-negative cells were positively selected for CCR7, yielding a CD45RA+CCR7+ population from which TemRA cells were excluded. The donors were healthy, HIV-negative adults with no recently reported acute infections or vaccinations. Every donor was a Caucasian adult living in Nashville, Tennessee, USA. Blood was obtained by leukapheresis, after which PBMCs were separated by Ficoll-Histopaque density gradient centrifugation and cryopreserved in liquid nitrogen vapor phase. Purity and quantity of every magnetically sorted T cell population were checked by analytical flow cytometry. Each sorted fraction had its genomic DNA isolated and then quantified by UV absorbance on a Nanodrop 2000c. CDR1 LGHNA and CDR2 YSLEER are derived from the germline V gene. A distance of 13 bases separates the germline ends of V and J, which lose 1 base and 6 bases respectively. The CDR3, cysteine through phenylalanine, is 15 amino acids long. The only DNA kept is the CDR3, 45 bases in frame from the first base.

Using the deep immunoSEQ assay, multiplex PCR amplified TCR CDR3 regions from genomic DNA. Genomic DNA extracted from each cell subset was distributed evenly over all wells of several immunoSEQ 96-well plates, and each plate served as one replicate. For sorted subsets, 200 ng of genomic DNA, equivalent to 25,000 to 30,000 T cell genomes, went into each replicate PCR. Purified libraries were measured with a Qubit 3.0 fluorometer, size-checked on a Bioanalyzer 2100, and measured again with the KAPA Library Quantification kit. Every immunoSEQ 96-well plate was sequenced on a separate single-read 150-cycle Illumina NextSeq 550 flow cell. Per the original workflow: Because only junctional sequences without quality scores were contained in the immunoSEQ output, filtering matching that applied to full-length reads could not be performed. Sequences were annotated with PyIR, a Python wrapper for IgBLAST v1.9, and V/J genes and CDR3 were assigned using IMGT germline references. Reads with weak V/J assignments (E-value above 1e-6), missing CDR3, stop codons, out-of-frame junctions, or ambiguous translated residues were removed. A V3J clonotype was defined by an identical inferred V gene, J gene, and CDR3 amino acid sequence. Percentage overlap between repertoires was computed as shared unique clonotypes divided by the size of the smaller repertoire. Three approaches were used to assess repertoire richness: RTK rarefaction, the Chao1 estimator, and Recon v2.1 estimates of unobserved clonotypes. Generation probabilities for all TCRbeta clonotypes obtained by the gDNA method from a handful of donors were computed using OLGA. This is the immuneACCESS table as TCRdb keeps it, with only in-frame sequences that have V and J called. A part of the clones is gone; compared with another copy, unresolved V genes explain less than half, and the rest is unexplained. For V, J and clone size, that table is used; D and trimming come from the DNA. The sample table lists about 820,000 clones, 80% to 95% of them with a count of one. Jointly, the top ten make up 24% of the sample.

Note on this clone: The antigen this receptor binds is unknown. The record has no base qualities; no much larger clone is one base away.

The receptor chain draws on TRBV4-3 and TRBJ2-1, with no confident D gene call. This sequence originates from a man aged 30-40 years in good health. The sequenced material came from naive CD8+ T cells sorted from blood. In the paper's terms, the cell subset or site label means: CD45RA+CCR7+. This receptor has the CDR3 CASSQVNEVPNEQFF. At the DNA level, the sequence is TGCGCCAGCAGCCAAGTTAATGAGGTGCCCAATGAGCAGTTCTTC.